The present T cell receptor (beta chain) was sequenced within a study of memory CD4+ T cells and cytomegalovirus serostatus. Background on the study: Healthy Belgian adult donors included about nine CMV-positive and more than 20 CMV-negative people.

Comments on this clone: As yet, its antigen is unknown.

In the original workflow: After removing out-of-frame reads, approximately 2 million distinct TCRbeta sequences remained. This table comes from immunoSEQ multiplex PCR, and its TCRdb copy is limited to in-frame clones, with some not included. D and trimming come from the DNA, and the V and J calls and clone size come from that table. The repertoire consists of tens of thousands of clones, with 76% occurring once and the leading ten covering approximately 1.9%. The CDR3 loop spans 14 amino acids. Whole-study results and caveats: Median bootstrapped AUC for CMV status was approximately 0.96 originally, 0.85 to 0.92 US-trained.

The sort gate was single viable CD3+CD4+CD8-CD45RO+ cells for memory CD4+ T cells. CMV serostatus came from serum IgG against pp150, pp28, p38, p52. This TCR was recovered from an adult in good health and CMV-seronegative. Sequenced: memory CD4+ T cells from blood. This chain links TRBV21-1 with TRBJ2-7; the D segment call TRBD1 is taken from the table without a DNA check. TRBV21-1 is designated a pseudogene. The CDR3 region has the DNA TGTGCCAGCAGCAGCCCCAGGGTTTCCAACGAGCAGTACTTC. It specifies CASSSPRVSNEQYF.